This TCR beta chain was sequenced in a study of CD8 T cells and mutated HIV epitopes (dated by TCRdb to the early 2020s). About the full investigation: All but one of the chronically infected subjects were antiretroviral therapy naive. Out of the roughly 150 subjects screened, just a subset fulfilled the criteria needed for sorting epitope-specific T cells. The same epitope was not tested in every subject, and RF10 was the only epitope examined in both acute and chronic HIV infection. TL10, KY11, RF10 and TY8 were used as the epitopes. The cohort comprised seven chronically and four acutely HIV-infected subjects. This study sequenced single-cell TCR alpha/beta chains from CD8+ T cells that recognized the non-adapted (NAE) and adapted (AE) forms of four HIV Nef epitopes.

Including the terminal cysteine and phenylalanine, the CDR3 comprises 14 residues. Only CDR3 DNA is held: 42 bases, read in frame from base 1. CDR1 and CDR2 were assigned from the germline V gene (reference sequence) as MNHEY and SMNVEV. V is clipped by 5 bases and J by 0 bases, and the sequence between their germline boundaries is 9 bases long. Overall study outcomes, separate from this receptor: Single-reactive CD8+ T cells were seen only in acutely infected subjects, suggesting possible clonal selection between acute and chronic infection. Higher clonality was observed in dual tetramer+ cells from chronic subjects than in those from acute subjects (mean difference 0.31), although the study was underpowered for detection of a significant difference. In chronic infection, the CD8+ TCR repertoires recognising the NAE and AE forms appeared to overlap almost completely, indicating largely cross-reactive clonotypes. The authors acknowledged that the main limitations were the small number of subjects and how diverse the clinical presentations of those subjects were. Some wells contained multiple alpha and beta chain CDR3s, and only cells with both an alpha and a beta chain were included.

This clonotype is characterized as large (0.1 to 1%). Its antigen specificity is not known. One base away there is no much larger clone; base qualities are not given. The library was produced with single-cell sequencing. To generate single-cell cDNA, a method adapted from Smart-seq2 and MARS-Seq was used, relying on oligo-dT primers carrying well-specific UMIs and on KAPA HiFi for the first-round PCR. Pooled first-round products underwent nested PCR with template-switch oligo forward primers and barcoded reverse primers specific to the TCR alpha and beta chains. Products were purified with AMPure XP, indexed with TruSeq adapters, and quantified with the KAPA Universal qPCR Library Quantification Kit. An Illumina MiSeq with 2x300 bp paired-end chemistry was used to sequence the TCR libraries. From the authors' description of their analysis: Quality-filtered reads were demultiplexed to wells, mapped to the TCRA and TCRB loci, assigned to clonotypes with MiXCR, and analysed in VGAS. TCR data were deconvoluted with a modified VDJfasta platform. CDR3 overlap between plates was analysed to rule out large-scale cross-plate contamination. To calculate clonality, the ratio of unique productive CDR3s to total productive CDR3s was subtracted from one. The raw public data were reprocessed by TCRdb itself: fastp quality trimming at Q25, MiXCR clonotype calling, in-frame beta chains only. Each entry is one CDR3 protein sequence, shown with its most common DNA and genes. The V and J calls follow TCRdb's processing rather than the paper's. The sample profile shows 500 to 750 distinct CDR3 sequences; 46% of them were found once. The ten top clones hold roughly two thirds of the sample.

Reading the label with the study, this specimen's time point is: sampled during chronic HIV-1 infection. Peptide stimulation included anti-CD28 and anti-CD49d co-stimulation, and activated CD8+ T cells were sorted as CD69+CD137+. KY11-specific CD8+ T cells were identified only by peptide stimulation because HLA class I tetramers were unavailable for this epitope. To obtain activated CD8+ T cells, PBMCs were stimulated overnight, for roughly 18 hours, with NAE or AE peptide at approximately 1 ug/mL. Ficoll density gradient separation was used to isolate peripheral blood mononuclear cells from leukapheresis or whole blood, after which the cells were cryopreserved. A BD FACS Aria III was used to sort single CD8+ T cells into 96-well plates containing lysis buffer.

In this chain, TRBV27 is recombined with TRBJ2-3; too little of a D gene remains to name it. The TCR comes from a woman under 30 with HIV-1 infection. The sample consisted of CD8+ T cells from blood cultured with a non-adapted viral peptide, taken during chronic HIV-1 infection. The cell subset or site label corresponds to: CD69+CD137+ cells after non-adapted KY11 peptide stimulation. Here is the DNA: TGTGCCAGCAGTGTACTCGACAGCACAGATACGCAGTATTTT. It translates as CASSVLDSTDTQYF.